Each of the 30 T cell receptor beta chains below was sequenced from the same sample in a study of shared clonotypes between healthy human individuals. As defined, naive CD8 cells were CD45RO-negative and positively selected for CCR7, with terminally differentiated effector memory CD45RA+ cells excluded. Assay: immunoSEQ multiplex PCR; the TCRdb copy retains only in-frame clones and omits some. The table lists approximately 2,200,000 clones, about 92% of them singletons. The sequencing sample was made of naive CD8+ T cells from PBMCs. The receptor set was obtained from a man between 18 and 29 years old in good health. Some clones in this sample may be carry-over from other donors' samples.

This chain joins TRBV7-6 and TRBJ2-7; 10 bases align to TRBD2. With V trimmed by 1 base and J by 6 bases, 9 bases remained unmatched. Per germline, CDR1 SGHVS and CDR2 FNYEAQ. This CDR3 has 16 amino acids. The CDR3 region has the DNA TGTGCCAGCAGCTTAGTCCTAGCGGGAGTTGGTGGCGAGCAGTACTTC. This codes for CASSLVLAGVGGEQYF.

For this clone: Distinct nucleotide sequences in the sample also encode this CDR3. The gene calls are TRBV4-1 and TRBJ1-3, with D possibly TRBD1 on 5 matching bases. The CDR3 loop spans 15 amino acids. Trimming pared 0 bases from V and 1 base from J, leaving 7 bases between. Germline CDR1 is MGHRA and CDR2 is YSYEKL. Here the CDR3 reads CASSQDGGSGNTIYF. CDR3 sequence (DNA): TGCGCCAGCAGCCAAGATGGGGGGTCTGGAAACACCATATATTTT.

V gene TRBV2 combines with J gene TRBJ1-1; 9 nucleotides agree with TRBD1. J gave up 1 base and V 6 bases, and 3 bases lay outside the gene matches. Germline lookup yields CDR1 SNHLY and CDR2 FYNNEI. This CDR3 comprises 14 residues. CDR3 sequence: CASSGDRANTEAFF. CDR3 DNA sequence: TGTGCCAGCAGCGGGGACAGGGCGAACACTGAAGCTTTCTTT.

The rearrangement links TRBV11-2 to TRBJ2-1, with TRBD2 matching 12 bases. This CDR3 region has 17 residues. Germline V CDR1 and CDR2: SGHAT, FQNNGV. The V segment lost 6 bases and the J segment 8 bases; nucleotides outside the gene matches: 14. CDR3 residues: CASRPRLAGALLDEQFF. The CDR3 DNA sequence: TGTGCCAGCAGACCTCGACTAGCGGGAGCCCTTCTGGATGAGCAGTTCTTC.

This rearrangement joins TRBV19 to TRBJ2-7; 9 bases map to TRBD1. V gave up 0 bases and J gave up 7 bases; unmatched junction bases: 4. The germline CDR1 and CDR2 sequences are LNHDA and SQIVND (reference sequence). This CDR3 contains 14 residues. CDR3 region: CASSIEGQGGEQYF. In DNA, the CDR3 is TGTGCCAGTAGTATAGAGGGACAGGGTGGAGAGCAGTACTTC.

The chain employs TRBV27 and TRBJ2-7; no firm D call. The CDR3 extends over 13 amino acids. Germline CDR1 MNHEY, CDR2 SMNVEV (reference sequence). Trimming shortened V by 6 bases and J by 2 bases, and 11 bases separated the two germline ends. CDR3 bases: TGTGCCAGCAGCGAGTACGGACCCTACGAGCAGTACTTC. The encoded protein is CASSEYGPYEQYF.

The gene calls are TRBV6-1 and TRBJ1-1, with 8 bases lining up with TRBD1. Trimming cost V 3 bases and J 3 bases; bases outside gene matches: 12. The CDR3 consists of 17 residues. CDR1 MNHNS and CDR2 SASEGT come from the germline V gene. The CDR3 DNA reads as TGTGCCAGCAGTGAGGCGTGGCAGGGGGCAGGTGACACTGAAGCTTTCTTT. Its protein product is CASSEAWQGAGDTEAFF.

The sample holds a few counts of this clone. The chain carries TRBV29-1 and TRBJ2-7; D possibly corresponds to TRBD1 (5 bases). Germline values: CDR1 SQVTM, CDR2 ANQGSEA. Between the trimmed V and J ends, which lost 7 bases and 4 bases, there was a span of 17 bases. CDR3 size: 13 residues. CDR3 protein: CSALADTGYEQYF. In DNA form, the CDR3 reads TGCAGCGCCCTGGCGGACACCGGATACGAGCAGTACTTC.

The gene calls are TRBV29-1 and TRBJ2-7, with no clear D. Germline loops: CDR1 SQVTM, CDR2 ANQGSEA. Trimming took off 4 bases at V and 5 bases at J, with 15 bases between the two ends. The CDR3 is made up of 13 amino acids. CDR3: CSVGARSGDEQYF. CDR3 coding DNA: TGCAGCGTTGGGGCAAGATCCGGCGACGAGCAGTACTTC.

The chain has TRBV29-1 and TRBJ1-2; 9 positions agree with TRBD1. Trimming removed 5 bases from V and 3 bases from J; junction bases left unmatched: 1. There are 12 residues in the CDR3. Germline-derived CDR1 and CDR2 are SQVTM and ANQGSEA. The CDR3 loop reads CSVWDRDYGYTF. Here the CDR3 DNA reads TGCAGCGTTTGGGACAGGGACTATGGCTACACCTTC.

In its sample, this clone was seen once. The J gene is TRBJ2-1, the V gene TRBV27; weak D call: TRBD2 (5 bases). V dropped 2 bases and J dropped 8 bases, with 16 bases sitting between them. The CDR3 runs to 15 residues. Germline CDR1 reads MNHEY; CDR2 reads SMNVEV (reference sequence). The CDR3 reads CASSLLLGVPDEQFF. The CDR3, as DNA: TGTGCCAGCAGTTTACTACTGGGAGTCCCCGATGAGCAGTTCTTC.

The rearrangement uses TRBV7-9 and TRBJ2-1, with 10 bases aligning to TRBD2. CDR1 SEHNR and CDR2 FQNEAQ come from the germline V gene (reference sequence). The CDR3 is made up of 15 amino acids. Germline trimming cut 5 bases from V and 4 bases from J; bases unmatched to any gene: 5. CDR3 bases: TGTGCCAGCAGCCGGACTAGCGGCGGGTACAATGAGCAGTTCTTC. This translates into CASSRTSGGYNEQFF.

This chain uses TRBV5-4 with TRBJ2-7, with 11 bases that match TRBD2. Losses at the gene ends were 0 bases for V and 7 bases for J; bases not matched to a gene: 9. Looked up from germline, CDR1 is SGHNT and CDR2 is YYREEE (reference sequence). The CDR3 consists of 16 residues. CDR3 protein: CASSLAWTSGFEEQYF. CDR3 DNA sequence: TGTGCCAGCAGCTTGGCTTGGACTAGCGGGTTTGAGGAGCAGTACTTC.

V gene TRBV25-1 combines with J gene TRBJ1-4, with D possibly being TRBD1 (5 bases). Trimming removed 1 base from V and 8 bases from J, with 17 bases in between. This CDR3 region has 16 residues. Germline V CDR1 and CDR2: MGHDK, SYGVNS. The CDR3 loop reads CASSEWGGEVPEKLFF. The CDR3 region has the DNA TGTGCCAGCAGTGAATGGGGGGGGGAAGTGCCAGAAAAACTGTTTTTT. The whole variable domain, filled in from reference TRBV25-1 and TRBJ1-4, reads EADIYQTPRYLVIGTGKKITLECSQTMGHDKMYWYQQDPGMELHLIHYSYGVNSTEKGDLSSESTVSRIRTEHFPLTLESARPSHTSQYLCASSEWGGEVPEKLFFGSGTQLSVL.

This sequence joins TRBV27 and TRBJ2-5; TRBD2 aligns across 7 bases. The germline V gene encodes CDR1 MNHEY and CDR2 SMNVEV (reference sequence). The CDR3 consists of 15 residues. V lost 5 bases to trimming and J lost 4 bases; unmatched junction nucleotides: 10. The CDR3 sequence: CASSPSRLAGETQYF. DNA of the CDR3: TGTGCCAGCAGTCCCTCTCGACTAGCTGGAGAGACCCAGTACTTC.

On this clone: Other nucleotide sequences in the sample specify the same CDR3. The chain couples TRBV9 to TRBJ2-7, with TRBD2 matching over 8 bases. Per germline, CDR1 SGDLS and CDR2 YYNGEE. Germline trimming cut 0 bases from V and 2 bases from J; bases unmatched to any gene: 4. The CDR3 loop spans 15 amino acids. The CDR3 DNA sequence: TGTGCCAGCAGCGTAGCCCCAGCGGGAGCCTACGAGCAGTACTTC. This encodes CASSVAPAGAYEQYF.

A note on this clone: Other nucleotide sequences from this sample produce the same CDR3. V is TRBV27 and J is TRBJ2-7, with 8 bases identical to TRBD1. Trimming at V came to 3 bases and at J to 4 bases, leaving 5 bases not matched to a gene. The CDR3 extends over 14 amino acids. Germline V gene data show CDR1 as MNHEY and CDR2 as SMNVEV (reference sequence). CDR3 DNA sequence: TGTGCCAGCAGTTTCGGGACAGGCCGATACGAGCAGTACTTC. Translating gives CASSFGTGRYEQYF.

This clone was counted once. This chain connects TRBV19 to TRBJ2-3, with D possibly being TRBD2 (6 bases). CDR1 and CDR2 from the germline V gene are LNHDA and SQIVND (reference sequence). V dropped 8 bases and J dropped 7 bases, with 13 bases sitting between them. This CDR3 contains 12 residues. The CDR3 loop is CASQPEGNTQYF. CDR3 coding DNA: TGTGCCAGTCAACCGGAGGGAAATACGCAGTATTTT.

The chain is built from TRBV20-1 and TRBJ1-1, with no clear D. Germline assignment: CDR1 DFQATT and CDR2 SNEGSKA (reference sequence). This CDR3 has 10 residues. Trimming removed 6 bases from V and 10 bases from J, with 12 bases in between. The CDR3 region is CSATRQAAFF. The CDR3 region has the DNA TGCAGTGCCACTCGCCAGGCAGCTTTCTTT.

The chain is built from TRBV7-2 and TRBJ2-7; 10 bases map to TRBD2. The CDR3 has 16 amino acids. The V gene end was trimmed by 5 bases and the J gene end by 5 bases; junction bases not matched to a gene: 12. CDR1 and CDR2 (germline): SGHTA, FQGNSA. CDR3 sequence (DNA): TGTGCCAGCAGCGCCGCCCCTAGCGGGAGTAGTCACGAGCAGTACTTC. The encoded protein is CASSAAPSGSSHEQYF.

This chain connects TRBV7-7 to TRBJ2-2, with D tentatively TRBD1 (6 bases). The CDR3 is 17 amino acids. V lost 1 base to trimming and J lost 6 bases, with 18 bases between them. Germline CDR1 reads SSHAT; CDR2 reads FNYEAQ (reference sequence). CDR3 loop: CASSLGGQGISAGELFF. CDR3 nucleotide sequence: TGTGCCAGCAGCTTAGGAGGCCAGGGGATAAGCGCCGGGGAGCTGTTTTTT.

The rearrangement uses TRBV27 and TRBJ2-7; 8 positions agree with TRBD2. CDR3 size: 15 residues. The J segment lost 2 bases and the V segment lost 2 bases, leaving 5 bases of the junction unmatched. Per germline, CDR1 MNHEY and CDR2 SMNVEV (reference sequence). CDR3 protein: CASSLKLAEAYEQYF. The CDR3 coding sequence is TGTGCCAGCAGTTTAAAACTAGCGGAGGCCTACGAGCAGTACTTC.

The chain joins TRBV27 to TRBJ2-7; 8 bases map to TRBD1. The V segment lost 5 bases and the J segment 4 bases; nucleotides outside the gene matches: 7. CDR3 length: 14 residues. CDR1 is MNHEY, CDR2 SMNVEV, per germline (reference sequence). As DNA, the CDR3 is TGTGCCAGCAGTCAAAGACAGGGGTGGTACGAGCAGTACTTC. Translated: CASSQRQGWYEQYF.

V gene TRBV28 combines with J gene TRBJ2-3; D possibly corresponds to TRBD1 (6 bases). V was trimmed by 7 bases and J by 1 base, leaving 15 bases between them. This CDR3 is 15 amino acids long. The germline V gene has CDR1 MDHEN and CDR2 SYDVKM. CDR3 nucleotides: TGTGCCAGCACCCCAGGGACAAGACGCACAGATACGCAGTATTTT. Translation gives CASTPGTRRTDTQYF.

The chain couples TRBV7-9 to TRBJ2-7; unclear D gene. This CDR3 comprises 13 residues. The V gene lost 5 bases and the J gene lost 1 base, with 9 bases spanning the gap. Germline CDR1 SEHNR, CDR2 FQNEAQ (reference sequence). CDR3 protein: CASSPILSYEQYF. DNA of the CDR3: TGTGCCAGCAGCCCGATTCTGTCCTACGAGCAGTACTTC.

A note on this clone: The same CDR3 also results from other DNA sequences found in this sample. This sequence joins TRBV7-9 and TRBJ2-5; 7 bases are a match to TRBD2. The CDR3 has 14 amino acids. J gave up 5 bases and V 5 bases, and 8 bases lay outside the gene matches. Germline V gene data show CDR1 as SEHNR and CDR2 as FQNEAQ (reference sequence). CDR3 sequence reads: CASSPRTGGETQYF. The CDR3 nucleotides are TGTGCCAGCAGCCCTAGGACCGGGGGGGAGACCCAGTACTTC.

V usage is TRBV10-2 and J usage is TRBJ1-2, with D tentatively TRBD1 (6 bases). Germline CDR1 reads WSHSY; CDR2 reads SAAADI. This CDR3 is built from 15 residues. The V end lost 2 bases, the J end lost 4 bases, and 14 bases lay between the germline ends. The CDR3 nucleotides are TGCGCCAGCAGTGAGAGTCAGGGGTTTGGCTATGGCTACACCTTC. The encoded protein is CASSESQGFGYGYTF.

The V gene is TRBV7-9, the J gene TRBJ2-5, with D perhaps TRBD1 (6 bases). The CDR3 is 16 amino acids. Germline CDR1 is SEHNR and CDR2 is FQNEAQ (reference sequence). Trimming took off 5 bases at V and 3 bases at J, with 19 bases between the two ends. This CDR3 reads CASSLRSGAREETQYF. The CDR3 DNA reads TGTGCCAGCAGCCTAAGGTCAGGGGCGAGAGAAGAGACCCAGTACTTC. The variable domain in full, with the rest retrieved from reference TRBV7-9 and TRBJ2-5, is DTGVSQNPRHKITKRGQNVTFRCDPISEHNRLYWYRQTLGQGPEFLTYFQNEAQLEKSRLLSDRFSAERPKGSFSTLEIQRTEQGDSAMYLCASSLRSGAREETQYFGPGTRLLVL.

This clone came up once. DNA for the CDR3: TGTGCCAGCAGCTCCGGGGCCCCGGAGGATGAGCAGTTCTTC. The encoded protein is CASSSGAPEDEQFF. The V and J genes are TRBV7-9 and TRBJ2-1; D might be TRBD1 or TRBD2, each matching 5 bases. Germline lookup yields CDR1 SEHNR and CDR2 FQNEAQ (reference sequence). V dropped 4 bases and J dropped 8 bases, with 15 bases sitting between them. The CDR3 spans 14 residues.

V is TRBV25-1 and J is TRBJ1-3, with 7 bases identical to TRBD1. The J segment lost 4 bases and the V segment lost 4 bases, leaving 10 bases of the junction unmatched. In germline, CDR1 is MGHDK, CDR2 SYGVNS. This CDR3 is 16 amino acids long. The CDR3 region has the DNA TGTGCCAGCAGTGCGTACAGGGGTGGTTCGGGAAACACCATATATTTT. Translation gives CASSAYRGGSGNTIYF.